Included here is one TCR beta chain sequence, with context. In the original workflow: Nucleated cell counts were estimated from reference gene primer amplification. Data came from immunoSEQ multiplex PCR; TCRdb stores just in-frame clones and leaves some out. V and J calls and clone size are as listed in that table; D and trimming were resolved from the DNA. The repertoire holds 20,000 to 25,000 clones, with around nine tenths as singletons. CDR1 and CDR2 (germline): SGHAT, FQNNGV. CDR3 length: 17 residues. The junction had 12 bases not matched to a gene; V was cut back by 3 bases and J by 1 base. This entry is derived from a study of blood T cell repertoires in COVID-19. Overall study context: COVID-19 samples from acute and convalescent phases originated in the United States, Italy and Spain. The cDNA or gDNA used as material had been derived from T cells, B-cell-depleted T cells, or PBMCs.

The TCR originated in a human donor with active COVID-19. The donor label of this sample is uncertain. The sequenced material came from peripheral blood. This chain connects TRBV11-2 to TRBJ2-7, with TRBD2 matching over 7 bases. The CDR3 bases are TGTGCCAGCAGCTTTGGACTTCTGGGGGGGGATTCCTACGAGCAGTACTTC. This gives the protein CASSFGLLGGDSYEQYF.